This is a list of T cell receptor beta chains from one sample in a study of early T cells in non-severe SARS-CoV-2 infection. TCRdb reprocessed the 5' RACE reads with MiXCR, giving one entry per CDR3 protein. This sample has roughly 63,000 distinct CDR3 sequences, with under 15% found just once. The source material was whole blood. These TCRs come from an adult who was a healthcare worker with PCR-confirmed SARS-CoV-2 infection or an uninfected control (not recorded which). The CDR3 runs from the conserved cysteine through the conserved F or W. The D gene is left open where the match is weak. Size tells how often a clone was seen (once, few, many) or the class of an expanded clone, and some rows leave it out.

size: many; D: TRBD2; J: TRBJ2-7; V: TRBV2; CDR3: CASSSRTSGPYEQYF; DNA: TGTGCCAGCAGCTCTCGGACTAGCGGCCCCTACGAGCAGTACTTC
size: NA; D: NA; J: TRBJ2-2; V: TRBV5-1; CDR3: CASSLAGDYRLTGELFF; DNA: TGCGCCAGCAGCTTGGCCGGAGACTATCGTCTTACCGGGGAGCTGTTTTTT
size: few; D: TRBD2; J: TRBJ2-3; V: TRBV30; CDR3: CAWSHRTSGPDTQYF; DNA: TGTGCCTGGAGCCATCGGACTAGCGGCCCCGATACGCAGTATTTT
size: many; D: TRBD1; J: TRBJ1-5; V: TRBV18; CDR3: CASSQGQGPQPQHF; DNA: TGTGCCAGCTCACAAGGACAGGGTCCTCAGCCCCAGCATTTT
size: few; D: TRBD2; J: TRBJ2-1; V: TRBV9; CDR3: CASSALAGRYNEQFF; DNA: TGTGCCAGCAGCGCACTAGCGGGTCGCTACAATGAGCAGTTCTTC
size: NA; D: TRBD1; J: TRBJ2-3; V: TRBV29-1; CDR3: CSVYGQGSTDTQYF; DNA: TGCAGCGTCTACGGACAGGGGAGTACAGATACGCAGTATTTT
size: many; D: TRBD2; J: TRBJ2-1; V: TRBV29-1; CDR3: CSVEPLTSGRYNEQFF; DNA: TGCAGCGTTGAGCCCCTGACTAGCGGTAGATACAATGAGCAGTTCTTC
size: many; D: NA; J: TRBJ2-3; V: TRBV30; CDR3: CAWTGVSRDTQYF; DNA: TGTGCCTGGACAGGGGTGTCGAGAGATACGCAGTATTTT
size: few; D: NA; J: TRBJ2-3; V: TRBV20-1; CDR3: CSPGGGTGTDTQYF; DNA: TGCAGTCCGGGGGGCGGGACTGGCACAGATACGCAGTATTTT
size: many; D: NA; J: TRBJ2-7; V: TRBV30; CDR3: CAWSGGLNSYEQYF; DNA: TGTGCCTGGAGTGGCGGACTCAATTCCTACGAGCAGTACTTC
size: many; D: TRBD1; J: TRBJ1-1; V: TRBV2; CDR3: CASSDLRDSHEAFF; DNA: TGTGCCAGCAGTGATCTCCGGGACAGCCATGAAGCTTTCTTT
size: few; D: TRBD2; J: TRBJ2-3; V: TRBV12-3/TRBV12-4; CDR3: CASSFALATDTQYF; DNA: TGTGCCAGCAGTTTTGCACTAGCGACAGATACGCAGTATTTT
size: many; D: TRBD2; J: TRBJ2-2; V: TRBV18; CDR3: CASSLTSGSTGELFF; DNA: TGTGCCAGCTCTCTGACTAGCGGGAGCACCGGGGAGCTGTTTTTT
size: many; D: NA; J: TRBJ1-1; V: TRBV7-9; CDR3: CASSTTRQGAEAFF; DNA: TGTGCCAGCAGTACGACCCGCCAGGGCGCTGAAGCTTTCTTT
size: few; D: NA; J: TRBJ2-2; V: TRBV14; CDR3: CASSQALAPAGELFF; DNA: TGTGCCAGCAGCCAAGCCCTAGCCCCTGCCGGGGAGCTGTTTTTT
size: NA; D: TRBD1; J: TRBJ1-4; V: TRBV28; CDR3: CASSSPGQGYEKLFF; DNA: TGTGCCAGCAGTTCTCCGGGACAGGGGTACGAAAAACTGTTTTTT
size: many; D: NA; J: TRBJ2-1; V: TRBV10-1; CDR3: CASSEGSDEQFF; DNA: TGCGCCAGCAGTGAAGGGTCCGATGAGCAGTTCTTC
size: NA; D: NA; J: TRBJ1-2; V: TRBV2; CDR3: CASLEGAGWNYGYTF; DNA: TGTGCCAGTCTAGAAGGGGCAGGGTGGAACTATGGCTACACCTTC
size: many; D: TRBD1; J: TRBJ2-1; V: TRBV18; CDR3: CASSPFRQGIGVDEQFF; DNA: TGTGCCAGCTCACCATTCCGACAGGGGATCGGGGTGGATGAGCAGTTCTTC
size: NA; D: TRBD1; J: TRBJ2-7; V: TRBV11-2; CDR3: CASRSIRPGQTSYEQYF; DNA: TGTGCCAGCCGCTCCATCCGACCGGGACAGACCTCCTACGAGCAGTACTTC
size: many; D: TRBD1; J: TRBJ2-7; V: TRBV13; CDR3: CASSLQGGAYEQYF; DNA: TGTGCCAGCAGCCTACAGGGGGGCGCCTACGAGCAGTACTTC
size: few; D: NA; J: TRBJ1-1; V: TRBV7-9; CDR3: CASSLDPSGSEAFF; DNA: TGTGCCAGCAGCTTAGACCCCTCGGGGTCTGAAGCTTTCTTT
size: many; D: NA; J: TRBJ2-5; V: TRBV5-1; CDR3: CASSSTWGRETQYF; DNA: TGCGCCAGCAGCTCAACATGGGGCCGAGAGACCCAGTACTTC
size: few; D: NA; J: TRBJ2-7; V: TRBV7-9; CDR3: CASSLVQAASEQYF; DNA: TGTGCCAGCAGCTTAGTACAGGCCGCTTCCGAGCAGTACTTC
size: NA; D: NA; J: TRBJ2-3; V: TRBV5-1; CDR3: CASNLAYTDTQYF; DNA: TGCGCCAGCAACCTCGCTTACACAGATACGCAGTATTTT
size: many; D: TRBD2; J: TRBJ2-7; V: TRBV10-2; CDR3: CASSAKLAGVYEQYF; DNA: TGCGCCAGCAGTGCGAAACTAGCGGGGGTCTACGAGCAGTACTTC
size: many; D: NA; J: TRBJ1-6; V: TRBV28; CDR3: CASRKPQGRNSPLHF; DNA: TGTGCCAGCAGAAAACCCCAGGGTCGTAATTCACCCCTCCACTTT
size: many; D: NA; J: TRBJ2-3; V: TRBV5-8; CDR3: CASSPDWAGSTDTQYF; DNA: TGTGCCAGCAGCCCGGACTGGGCGGGGAGCACAGATACGCAGTATTTT
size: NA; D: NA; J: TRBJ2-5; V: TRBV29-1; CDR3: CSATPSGGGETQYF; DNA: TGCAGCGCGACCCCTAGCGGAGGGGGAGAGACCCAGTACTTC
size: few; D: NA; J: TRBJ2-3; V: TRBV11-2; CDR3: CASSLGFSDTQYF; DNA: TGTGCCAGCAGCTTGGGGTTTTCAGATACGCAGTATTTT
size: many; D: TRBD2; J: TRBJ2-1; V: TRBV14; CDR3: CASSRGLAGNNEQFF; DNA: TGTGCCAGCAGCCGGGGACTAGCGGGGAACAATGAGCAGTTCTTC
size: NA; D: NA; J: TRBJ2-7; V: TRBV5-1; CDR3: CASSAGPSNLYEQYF; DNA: TGCGCCAGCAGCGCGGGGCCCTCGAACCTCTACGAGCAGTACTTC